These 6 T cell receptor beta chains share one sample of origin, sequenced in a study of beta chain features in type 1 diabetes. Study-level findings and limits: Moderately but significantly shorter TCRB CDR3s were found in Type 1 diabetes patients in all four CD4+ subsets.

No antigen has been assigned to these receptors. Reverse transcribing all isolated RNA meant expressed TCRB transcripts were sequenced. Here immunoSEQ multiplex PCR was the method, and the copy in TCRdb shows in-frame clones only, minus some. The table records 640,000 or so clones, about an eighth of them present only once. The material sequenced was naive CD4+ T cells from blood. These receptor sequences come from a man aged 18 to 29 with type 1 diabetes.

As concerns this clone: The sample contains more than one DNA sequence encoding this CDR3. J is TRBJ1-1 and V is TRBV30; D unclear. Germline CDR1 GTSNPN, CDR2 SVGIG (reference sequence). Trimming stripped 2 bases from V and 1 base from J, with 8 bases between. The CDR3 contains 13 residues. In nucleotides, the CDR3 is TGTGCCTGGAGTCGTACAGCGAACACTGAAGCTTTCTTT. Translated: CAWSRTANTEAFF.

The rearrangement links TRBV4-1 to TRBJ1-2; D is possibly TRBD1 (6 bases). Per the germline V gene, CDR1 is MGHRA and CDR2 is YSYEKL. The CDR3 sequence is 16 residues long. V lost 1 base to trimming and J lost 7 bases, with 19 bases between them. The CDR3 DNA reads TGCGCCAGCAGCCAAGTCTCTGAGGGACAACGGGGTGGCTACACCTTC. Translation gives CASSQVSEGQRGGYTF.

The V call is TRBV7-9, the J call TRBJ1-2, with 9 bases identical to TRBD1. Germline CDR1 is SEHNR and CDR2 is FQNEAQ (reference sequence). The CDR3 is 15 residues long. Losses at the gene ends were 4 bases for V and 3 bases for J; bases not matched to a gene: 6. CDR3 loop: CASSSGQGLDYGYTF. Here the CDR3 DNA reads TGTGCCAGCAGCTCAGGACAGGGGCTCGACTATGGCTACACCTTC.

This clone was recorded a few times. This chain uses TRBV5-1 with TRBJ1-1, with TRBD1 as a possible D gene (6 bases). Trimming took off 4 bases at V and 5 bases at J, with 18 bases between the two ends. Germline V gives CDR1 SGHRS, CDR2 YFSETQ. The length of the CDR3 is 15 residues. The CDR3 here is CASSPDTGKRTEAFF. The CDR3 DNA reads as TGCGCCAGCAGCCCGGACACAGGGAAGAGGACTGAAGCTTTCTTT.

The CDR3 region has the DNA TGTGCCACCAGCTCCGGGACTAGCGGGGGACTTTACAATGAGCAGTTCTTC. This codes for CATSSGTSGGLYNEQFF. V gene TRBV15 combines with J gene TRBJ2-1; 14 bases map to TRBD2. Trimming took 5 bases from V and 4 from J; bases not matched to a gene: 7. This CDR3 comprises 17 residues. Per the germline V gene, CDR1 is LNHNV and CDR2 is YYDKDF (reference sequence). The variable domain in full, with the rest retrieved from reference TRBV15 and TRBJ2-1, is DAMVIQNPRYQVTQFGKPVTLSCSQTLNHNVMYWYQQKSSQAPKLLFHYYDKDFNNEADTPDNFQSRRPNTSFCFLDIRSPGLGDTAMYLCATSSGTSGGLYNEQFFGPGTRLTVL.

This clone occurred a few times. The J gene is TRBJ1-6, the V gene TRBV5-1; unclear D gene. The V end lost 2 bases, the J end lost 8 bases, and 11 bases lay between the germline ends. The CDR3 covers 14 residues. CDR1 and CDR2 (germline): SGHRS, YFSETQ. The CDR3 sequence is CASSLSSADSPLHF. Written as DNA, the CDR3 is TGCGCCAGCAGCTTATCGTCGGCGGATTCACCCCTCCACTTT.